This TCR beta chain emerged from a study of Graves' ophthalmopathy and Graves' hyperthyroidism. Researchers took RNA transcripts and amplified TCR beta CDR3 regions from them. HTBI primers were employed in first-round RT-PCR, then a second-round multiplex PCR followed. Using its own MiXCR run on the multiplex PCR reads, TCRdb lists one record per CDR3 protein. The sample holds 600,000 to 700,000 distinct CDR3 sequences, about 38% seen once. This CDR3 spans 14 amino acids. Germline CDR1 is SNHLY and CDR2 is FYNNEI. Trimming pared 1 base from V and 9 bases from J, leaving 15 bases between. Diagnosis was based on clinical symptoms, serum thyroxine, TRAb, thyroid ultrasound and orbital computed tomography.

This clonotype originated in an adult man with Graves' ophthalmopathy. Sample: peripheral blood. This chain links TRBV2 with TRBJ2-5, with D tentatively TRBD2 (5 bases). The CDR3 reads CASSEGTGNRPQYF. The CDR3 DNA is TGTGCCAGCAGTGAAGGGACGGGGAATCGGCCCCAGTACTTC.